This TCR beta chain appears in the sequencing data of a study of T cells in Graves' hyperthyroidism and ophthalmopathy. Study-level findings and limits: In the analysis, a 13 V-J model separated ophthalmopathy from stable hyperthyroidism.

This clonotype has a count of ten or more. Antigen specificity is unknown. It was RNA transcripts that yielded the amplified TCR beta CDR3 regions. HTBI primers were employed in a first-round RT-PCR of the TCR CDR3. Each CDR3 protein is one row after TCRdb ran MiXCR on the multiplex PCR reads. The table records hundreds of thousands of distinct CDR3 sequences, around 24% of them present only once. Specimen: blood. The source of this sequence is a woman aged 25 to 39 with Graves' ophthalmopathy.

CDR3 coding DNA: TGTGCCAGCAGTTTAACAGCTTCCGAAGCTTTCTTT. This encodes CASSLTASEAFF. This sequence joins TRBV28 and TRBJ1-1; no clear D. Germline lookup yields CDR1 MDHEN and CDR2 SYDVKM. The V gene lost 2 bases and the J gene lost 8 bases, with 9 bases spanning the gap. The CDR3 is 12 residues long.